This TCR beta chain was identified during a study of blood T cells in healthy people across ages. Study results and limitations: With age, beta diversity per million T cells declined roughly linearly, significantly by 30 to 40.

CDR3 length: 13 residues. Trimming pared 5 bases from V and 4 bases from J, leaving 9 bases between. The germline CDR1 and CDR2 sequences are SQVTM and ANQGSEA. With a J-beta primer mix and a sample-barcoded 5' primer, a second PCR ran about 7 to 12 cycles. TCRdb fed the 5' RACE reads into MiXCR, producing one record per CDR3 protein. The sample yields about 970,000 distinct CDR3 sequences, about 53% seen once. At least 5 micrograms of total RNA were extracted per sample. Turning to this clonotype: As yet, its antigen is unknown.

The sequence was collected from a woman aged 55-69 years in good health. The specimen sequenced was blood. J is TRBJ2-6 and V is TRBV29-1; D uncertain. The CDR3 coding sequence is TGCAGCGTTTTTCAACCCGGGGCCAACGTCCTGACTTTC. Translation gives CSVFQPGANVLTF.